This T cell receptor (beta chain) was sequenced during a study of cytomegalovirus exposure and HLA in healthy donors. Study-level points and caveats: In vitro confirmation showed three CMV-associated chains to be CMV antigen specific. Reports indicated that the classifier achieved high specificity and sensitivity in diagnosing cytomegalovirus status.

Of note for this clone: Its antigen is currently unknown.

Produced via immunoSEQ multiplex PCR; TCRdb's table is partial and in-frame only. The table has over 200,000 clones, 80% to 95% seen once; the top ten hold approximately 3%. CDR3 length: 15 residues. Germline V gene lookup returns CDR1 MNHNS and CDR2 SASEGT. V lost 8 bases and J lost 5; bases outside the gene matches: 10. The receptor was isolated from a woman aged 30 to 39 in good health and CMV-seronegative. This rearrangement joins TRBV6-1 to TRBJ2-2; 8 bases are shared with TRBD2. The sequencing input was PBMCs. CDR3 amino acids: CASEGSGRGTGELFF. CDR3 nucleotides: TGTGCCAGCGAGGGGAGCGGGAGAGGGACCGGGGAGCTGTTTTTT.